This T cell receptor (beta chain) was identified during a study of blood T cell repertoires in COVID-19. Study as a whole: Both acute and convalescent COVID-19 samples were obtained from the United States, Italy and Spain. Sources were T cells, B-cell-depleted T cells, or PBMCs; the material itself was cDNA or gDNA.

As handled by the study authors: Cell counts per sample came from amplifying reference gene primers. Assay used: immunoSEQ multiplex PCR; TCRdb lists only in-frame clones, some missing. Clone size and V and J calls were adopted from that table, with D and trimming inferred from the DNA. Of about 190,000 clones in the sample, less than 80% are singletons; the top ten hold roughly 14%. This CDR3 has 17 amino acids. V was trimmed by 6 bases and J by 0 bases, leaving 20 bases between them. Germline V CDR1 and CDR2: KGHSH, LQKENI. This clone was observed once. The sample consisted of peripheral blood. This TCR derives from a man aged 50-60 years who had recovered from COVID-19. The chain joins TRBV18 to TRBJ1-1, with D maybe TRBD1 (5 bases). The CDR3 loop reads CASSPTRRGGMNTEAFF. The CDR3 DNA reads TGTGCCAGCTCTCCAACTAGGAGGGGAGGAATGAACACTGAAGCTTTCTTT.